Below, 26 T cell receptor beta chains from the same sample are listed, as sequenced in a study of T cell repertoires in cytomegalovirus infection. TCRdb reanalysed the reads using MiXCR and keeps one entry per CDR3 protein. The data hold some 920,000 distinct CDR3 sequences, with roughly 31% observed a single time. Their recognized antigens are unknown. The material sequenced was cultured CD8+ T cells from PBMCs, taken from culture after CMV antigen stimulation. The receptors derive from a human donor in good health (CMV status not recorded). Some clones in this sample may be carry-over from other donors' samples.

In this sample, this clonotype turned up a few times. This chain uses TRBV6-5 with TRBJ2-1; D not certain. The CDR3 loop spans 13 amino acids. V was clipped by 2 bases and J by 5 bases, with 7 bases between them. Germline CDR1 and CDR2: MNHEY and SVGAGI. CDR3 in DNA: TGTGCCAGCAGTTACGTGGCCAACAATGAGCAGTTCTTC. Its protein product is CASSYVANNEQFF.

The J gene is TRBJ1-5, the V gene TRBV4-1, with D hard to call. The CDR3 totals 15 residues. Germline V gene sequence: CDR1 MGHRA, CDR2 YSYEKL. Deletions cut 0 bases from V and 6 bases from J, with 12 bases between. The CDR3 region has the DNA TGCGCCAGCAGCCAAGATCTGGGCTCAGGTCAGCCCCAGCATTTT. It translates to CASSQDLGSGQPQHF.

The chain links TRBV29-1 to TRBJ1-5; D is unresolved. CDR3 length: 13 residues. Deletions cut 1 base from V and 2 bases from J, with 6 bases between. Germline V gene sequence: CDR1 SQVTM, CDR2 ANQGSEA. CDR3 nucleotide sequence: TGCAGCGTTGAAGGTCAGGGCAATCAGCCCCAGCATTTT. Protein product: CSVEGQGNQPQHF.

The chain uses TRBV25-1 and TRBJ1-6; D is undetermined. CDR3 length equals 14 residues. Germline CDR1 is MGHDK and CDR2 is SYGVNS. V dropped 1 base and J dropped 10 bases, with 11 bases sitting between them. DNA for the CDR3: TGTGCCAGCAGTGAATTCGGCAGGATCTCACCCCTCCACTTT. Its protein product is CASSEFGRISPLHF. The variable domain in full, with the rest retrieved from reference TRBV25-1 and TRBJ1-6, is EADIYQTPRYLVIGTGKKITLECSQTMGHDKMYWYQQDPGMELHLIHYSYGVNSTEKGDLSSESTVSRIRTEHFPLTLESARPSHTSQYLCASSEFGRISPLHFGNGTRLTVT.

The CDR3, as DNA: TGCAGTGTCGGCTCCGGGACAACGCAGTATTTT. Protein sequence: CSVGSGTTQYF. This chain links TRBV20-1 with TRBJ2-3, with a weak D call TRBD1 (6 bases). In germline, CDR1 is DFQATT, CDR2 SNEGSKA (reference sequence). The ends were cut back, 7 bases at V and 9 bases at J, with 14 bases in the middle. The CDR3 is 11 amino acids.

This sequence joins TRBV4-3 and TRBJ1-1; D is unclear. Deletions cut 3 bases from V and 0 bases from J, with 11 bases between. The CDR3 contains 15 residues. Germline lookup yields CDR1 LGHNA and CDR2 YSLEER. The CDR3, as DNA: TGCGCCAGCAGCCATGGCCCCGGCATGAACACTGAAGCTTTCTTT. Translated, it gives CASSHGPGMNTEAFF.

The chain has TRBV19 and TRBJ1-5; a weak D match, TRBD1 (5 bases). In germline, CDR1 is LNHDA, CDR2 SQIVND (reference sequence). The CDR3 consists of 14 residues. The germline V and J ends were trimmed by 3 bases and 6 bases, with 12 bases remaining between them. The CDR3: CASSMGQGFQPQHF. The CDR3 nucleotides read TGTGCCAGTAGTATGGGTCAGGGATTTCAGCCCCAGCATTTT.

This clonotype showed up just a few times. The J gene is TRBJ1-4, the V gene TRBV6-6, with 10 bases fitting TRBD1. The CDR3 totals 15 residues. The V and J ends lost 6 bases and 6 bases, in that order; junction bases with no gene match: 7. Germline CDR1 and CDR2: MNHNY and SVGAGI (reference sequence). The CDR3 spells CASSFLGQGDEKLFF. Written as DNA, the CDR3 is TGTGCCAGCAGCTTCCTAGGACAGGGGGATGAAAAACTGTTTTTT.

V and J are TRBV7-9 and TRBJ1-2; D not certain. Trimming left V 5 bases short and J 7 bases short, with 17 bases between. Germline loops: CDR1 SEHNR, CDR2 FQNEAQ (reference sequence). CDR3 length: 14 residues. CDR3 bases: TGTGCCAGCAGCCTGACGGGTGAAAATCGTGGCTACACCTTC. This sequence encodes CASSLTGENRGYTF.

This clonotype appeared a few times. The genes are TRBV25-1 and TRBJ1-2; 10 bases fit TRBD1. Germline CDR1 MGHDK, CDR2 SYGVNS. V lost 6 bases, J lost 5 bases, and 30 bases stayed unmatched. CDR3 length: 22 amino acids. CDR3 protein: CASRSNKPGYRDRGLLFYGYTF. In DNA, the CDR3 is TGTGCCAGCAGATCTAACAAGCCTGGATACCGGGACAGGGGTCTACTGTTTTATGGCTACACCTTC.

This clonotype was observed a few times. The chain employs TRBV27 and TRBJ1-1; D remains ambiguous. V was shortened by 0 bases and J by 4 bases, with 12 bases between the two germline ends. Germline assignment: CDR1 MNHEY and CDR2 SMNVEV (reference sequence). There are 15 residues in the CDR3. The DNA for the CDR3 is TGTGCCAGCAGTTTATCTGGCTCTGGGAGCACTGAAGCTTTCTTT. The encoded protein is CASSLSGSGSTEAFF.

V and J are TRBV7-9 and TRBJ2-1, with 7 nucleotides matching TRBD1. The V gene's germline CDR1 is SEHNR and CDR2 FQNEAQ (reference sequence). V was clipped by 5 bases and J by 0 bases; unmatched bases: 4. This CDR3 comprises 15 residues. CDR3 nucleotide sequence: TGTGCCAGCAGCCCGGGACAGAACTCCTACAATGAGCAGTTCTTC. Translation gives CASSPGQNSYNEQFF.

This clonotype was observed a few times. The chain recombines TRBV12-3 or TRBV12-4 with TRBJ1-2; D not certain. The V end lost 4 bases, the J end lost 4 bases, and 16 bases lay between the germline ends. This CDR3 comprises 15 residues. This chain's CDR3 is CASSSLGPSVYGYTF. In DNA form, the CDR3 reads TGTGCCAGCAGTTCCCTTGGACCGTCCGTCTATGGCTACACCTTC.

This chain uses TRBV6-1 with TRBJ2-7; tentatively, D is TRBD1 or TRBD2 (6 bases each). This CDR3 spans 15 amino acids. V was trimmed by 0 bases and J by 4 bases, leaving 13 bases between them. Germline V lookup: CDR1 MNHNS, CDR2 SASEGT. CDR3 DNA sequence: TGTGCCAGCAGTGAAGCGGATCGGGGGCGATACGAGCAGTACTTC. Its translation: CASSEADRGRYEQYF.

This clonotype appeared a few times. The V and J genes are TRBV27 and TRBJ2-5, with 11 bases identical to TRBD1. The CDR3 is 14 amino acids. J gave up 4 bases and V 8 bases, and 6 bases lay outside the gene matches. From germline, CDR1 is MNHEY and CDR2 SMNVEV (reference sequence). The CDR3 protein is CASGTGGGVETQYF. DNA for the CDR3: TGTGCCAGCGGGACAGGGGGAGGGGTAGAGACCCAGTACTTC.

The V call is TRBV2, the J call TRBJ1-1; D is unresolved. CDR1 is SNHLY and CDR2 is FYNNEI in the germline V gene. Trimming pared 1 base from V and 1 base from J, leaving 10 bases between. The CDR3 contains 15 residues. CDR3 loop: CASSEGGRKNTEAFF. DNA for the CDR3: TGTGCCAGCAGTGAAGGCGGGCGGAAGAACACTGAAGCTTTCTTT.

This clonotype has a handful of counts. CDR3 nucleotide sequence: TGTGCCTCTCGCAGGTTGGAGGGCGGGGAGACCCAGTACTTC. Its protein is CASRRLEGGETQYF. This rearrangement joins TRBV7-9 to TRBJ2-5, with D maybe TRBD2 (6 bases). CDR1 is SEHNR and CDR2 is FQNEAQ in the germline V gene (reference sequence). Trimming shortened V by 11 bases and J by 5 bases, and 21 bases separated the two germline ends. The CDR3 runs to 14 residues.

This clonotype has only a few counts. The rearrangement joins TRBV6-2 or TRBV6-3 to TRBJ2-5, with 10 bases matching TRBD1. This CDR3 spans 15 amino acids. Per germline, CDR1 MNHEY and CDR2 SVGEGT. V was clipped by 6 bases and J by 1 base; unmatched bases: 5. Here the CDR3 reads CASSRTGGLQETQYF. CDR3 DNA sequence: TGTGCCAGCAGCCGGACAGGGGGACTCCAAGAGACCCAGTACTTC.

This chain links TRBV27 with TRBJ2-1; the D is unclear. The germline gives CDR1 MNHEY, CDR2 SMNVEV (reference sequence). This CDR3 spans 15 amino acids. The germline V and J ends were trimmed by 5 bases and 3 bases, with 14 bases remaining between them. The chain's CDR3 is CASSDTGINYNEQFF. CDR3 DNA: TGTGCCAGCAGTGACACCGGAATCAACTACAATGAGCAGTTCTTC.

This clonotype has more than one count but fewer than ten. The chain carries TRBV20-1 and TRBJ2-5; D gene unclear. The CDR3 contains 16 residues. CDR1 and CDR2 from the germline V gene are DFQATT and SNEGSKA (reference sequence). Between the trimmed V and J ends, which lost 2 bases and 5 bases, there was a span of 21 bases. The CDR3 nucleotides are TGCAGTGCTAGACCTTTCCAGTCGGGTAGGCGGGAGACCCAGTACTTC. This codes for CSARPFQSGRRETQYF.

The chain employs TRBV7-9 and TRBJ2-5; D unclear. The length of the CDR3 is 14 residues. Germline values: CDR1 SEHNR, CDR2 FQNEAQ (reference sequence). The V end was cut by 2 bases, the J end by 6 bases, with 13 bases between. The CDR3 reads CASSLSAEGKTQYF. The CDR3 DNA reads TGTGCCAGCAGCTTATCCGCCGAAGGGAAGACCCAGTACTTC. Variable domain in full (rest from reference TRBV7-9 and TRBJ2-5): DTGVSQNPRHKITKRGQNVTFRCDPISEHNRLYWYRQTLGQGPEFLTYFQNEAQLEKSRLLSDRFSAERPKGSFSTLEIQRTEQGDSAMYLCASSLSAEGKTQYFGPGTRLLVL.

This clonotype was observed a single time. DNA for the CDR3: TGTGCCAGCAGCCAAAGACCTGGACAGGGGGCCAATTTTGGCGAGCAGTACTTC. Its translation is CASSQRPGQGANFGEQYF. The V and J genes are TRBV3-1 and TRBJ2-7; the match to TRBD1 covers 11 bases. Trimming took 2 bases from V and 6 from J; bases not matched to a gene: 15. This CDR3 region has 18 residues. Germline CDR1 is LGHDT and CDR2 is YNNKEL (reference sequence).

The chain combines TRBV12-3 or TRBV12-4 with TRBJ2-1, with TRBD2 as a possible D gene (5 bases). This CDR3 is 15 amino acids long. Trimming left V 7 bases short and J 0 bases short, with 13 bases between. CDR3 amino acids: CASNQLVGSYNEQFF. The CDR3 DNA is TGTGCCAGCAATCAACTAGTCGGCTCCTACAATGAGCAGTTCTTC.

The CDR3 loop is CASSYFFSGTTQETQYF. DNA for the CDR3: TGTGCCAGCAGTTACTTCTTTTCCGGGACAACACAAGAGACCCAGTACTTC. V usage is TRBV6-5 and J usage is TRBJ2-5, with D possibly TRBD1 on 6 matching bases. The germline V gene encodes CDR1 MNHEY and CDR2 SVGAGI. The V end was cut by 1 base, the J end by 2 bases, with 17 bases between. The CDR3 totals 17 residues.

The chain joins TRBV19 to TRBJ2-7; possible D gene TRBD1, 6 bases. In germline, CDR1 is LNHDA, CDR2 SQIVND (reference sequence). The ends were cut back, 5 bases at V and 5 bases at J, with 16 bases in the middle. This CDR3 is 14 amino acids long. CDR3 sequence: CASSGGQGQDEQYF. DNA of the CDR3: TGTGCCAGTAGTGGTGGGCAGGGGCAAGACGAGCAGTACTTC.

The chain has TRBV11-3 and TRBJ2-1, with 8 bases that match TRBD2. Trimming removed 1 base from V and 0 bases from J; junction bases left unmatched: 14. The V gene's germline CDR1 is SGHNT and CDR2 YENEEA. The CDR3 is 20 amino acids. The CDR3 DNA reads TGTGCCAGCAGCTTAGGCTCGGGGAGCGGGGGACTCAGCTCCTACAATGAGCAGTTCTTC. Translated: CASSLGSGSGGLSSYNEQFF.